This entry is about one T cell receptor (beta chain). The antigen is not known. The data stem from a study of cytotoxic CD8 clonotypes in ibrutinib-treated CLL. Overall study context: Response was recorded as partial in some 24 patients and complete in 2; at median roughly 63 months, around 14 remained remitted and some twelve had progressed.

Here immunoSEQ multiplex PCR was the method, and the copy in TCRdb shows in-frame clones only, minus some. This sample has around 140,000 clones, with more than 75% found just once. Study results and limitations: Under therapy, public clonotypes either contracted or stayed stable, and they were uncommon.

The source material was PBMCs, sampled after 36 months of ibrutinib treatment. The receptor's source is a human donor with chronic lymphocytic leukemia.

The CDR3: CASSIIGGQGKAFF. The DNA for the CDR3 is TGTGCCAGTAGTATAATAGGCGGACAGGGAAAAGCTTTCTTT. The J gene is TRBJ1-1, the V gene TRBV19; 8 nucleotides agree with TRBD1. This CDR3 contains 14 residues. The junction had 8 bases not matched to a gene; V was cut back by 2 bases and J by 9 bases. Germline V lookup: CDR1 LNHDA, CDR2 SQIVND (reference sequence).